This TCR beta chain appears in the sequencing data of a study of human T cells and chemical hapten exposure. TCRdb called the RACE reads again in MiXCR, with one record for every CDR3 protein. Found here are roughly 71,000 distinct CDR3 sequences, over 8.5% of them singletons; the top ten hold 1.4%. The CDR3 is 16 residues long. The time point here: patch test 3, about 24 weeks after DPC sensitization. Documented treatment: therapeutic diphenylcyclopropenone sensitization with weekly scalp DPC. This clonotype was counted only a few times. The sequence was collected from a woman between 45 and 60 years old with alopecia areata. Some clones in this sample may be carry-over from other donors' samples. Sample: whole blood, taken in connection with sensitization to the hapten diphenylcyclopropenone (DPC). The rearrangement links TRBV3-2 to TRBJ2-5; the table's D call, TRBD2, was not checked against the DNA. TRBV3-2 is listed as a pseudogene. In DNA, the CDR3 is TGTGCCAGCAGCTTCTTTACGGGACTAGCGGAAGAGACCCAGTACTTC. It is translated as CASSFFTGLAEETQYF.